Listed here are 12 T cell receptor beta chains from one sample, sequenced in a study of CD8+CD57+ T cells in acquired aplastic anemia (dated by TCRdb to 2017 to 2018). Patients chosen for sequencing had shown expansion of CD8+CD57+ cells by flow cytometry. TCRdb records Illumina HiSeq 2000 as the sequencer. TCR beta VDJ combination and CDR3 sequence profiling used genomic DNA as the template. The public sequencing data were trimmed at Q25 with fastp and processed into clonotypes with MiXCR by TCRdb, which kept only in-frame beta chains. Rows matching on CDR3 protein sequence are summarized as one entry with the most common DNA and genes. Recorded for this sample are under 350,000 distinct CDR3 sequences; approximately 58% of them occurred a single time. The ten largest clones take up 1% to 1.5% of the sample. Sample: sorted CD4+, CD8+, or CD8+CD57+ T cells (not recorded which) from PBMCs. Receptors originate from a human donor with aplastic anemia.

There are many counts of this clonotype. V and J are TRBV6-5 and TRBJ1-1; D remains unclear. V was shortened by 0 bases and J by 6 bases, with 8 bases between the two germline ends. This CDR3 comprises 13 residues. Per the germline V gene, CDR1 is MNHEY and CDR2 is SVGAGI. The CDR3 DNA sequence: TGTGCCAGCAGTTACTCCGGGTGGGCTGAAGCTTTCTTT. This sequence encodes CASSYSGWAEAFF.

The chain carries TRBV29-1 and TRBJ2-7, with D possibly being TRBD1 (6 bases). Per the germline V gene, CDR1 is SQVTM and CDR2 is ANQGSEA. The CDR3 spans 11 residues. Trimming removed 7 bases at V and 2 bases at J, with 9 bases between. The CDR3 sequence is CSAGQTYEQYF. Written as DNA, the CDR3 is TGCAGCGCGGGACAAACCTACGAGCAGTACTTC.

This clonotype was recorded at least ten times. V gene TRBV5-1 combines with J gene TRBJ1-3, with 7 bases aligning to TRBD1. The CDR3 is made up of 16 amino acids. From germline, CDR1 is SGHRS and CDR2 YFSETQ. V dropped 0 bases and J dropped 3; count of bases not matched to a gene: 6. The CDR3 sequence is CASSLAGQTFGNTIYF. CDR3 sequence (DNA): TGCGCCAGCAGCTTGGCGGGACAGACATTTGGAAACACCATATATTTT.

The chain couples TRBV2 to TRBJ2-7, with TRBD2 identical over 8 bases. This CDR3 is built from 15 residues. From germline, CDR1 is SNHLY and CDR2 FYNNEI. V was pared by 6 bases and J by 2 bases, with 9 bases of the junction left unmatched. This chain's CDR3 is CASRPTSGSTYEQYF. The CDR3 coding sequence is TGTGCCAGCAGGCCCACTAGCGGAAGCACCTACGAGCAGTACTTC.

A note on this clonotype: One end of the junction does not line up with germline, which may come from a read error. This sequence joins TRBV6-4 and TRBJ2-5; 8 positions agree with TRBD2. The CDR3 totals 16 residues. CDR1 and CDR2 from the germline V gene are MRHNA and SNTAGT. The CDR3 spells CASSQAHRGGYETQYF. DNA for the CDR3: TGCGCCAGCAGCCAAGCGCACCGGGGGGGCTATGAGACCCAGTACTTC.

The CDR3 bases are TGTGCCAGCAGCCTTCATGGAGCTGGAAACACCATATATTTT. Residues: CASSLHGAGNTIYF. This rearrangement joins TRBV6-5 to TRBJ1-3, with D uncertain. The CDR3 extends over 14 amino acids. Germline lookup yields CDR1 MNHEY and CDR2 SVGAGI. Trimming took off 6 bases at V and 2 bases at J, with 11 bases between the two ends.

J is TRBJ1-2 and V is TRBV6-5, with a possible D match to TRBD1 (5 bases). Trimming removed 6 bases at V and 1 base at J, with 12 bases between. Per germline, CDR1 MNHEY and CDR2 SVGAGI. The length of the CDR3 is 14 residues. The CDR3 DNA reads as TGTGCCAGCAGCCATACCGGGGGTAACTATGGCTACACCTTC. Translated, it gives CASSHTGGNYGYTF.

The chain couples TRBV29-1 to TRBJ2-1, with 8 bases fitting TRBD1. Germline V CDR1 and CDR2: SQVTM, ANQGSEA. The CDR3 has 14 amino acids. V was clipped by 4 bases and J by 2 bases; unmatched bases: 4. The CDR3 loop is CSVVHRGTYNEQFF. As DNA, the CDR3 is TGCAGCGTTGTTCACAGGGGGACCTACAATGAGCAGTTCTTC.

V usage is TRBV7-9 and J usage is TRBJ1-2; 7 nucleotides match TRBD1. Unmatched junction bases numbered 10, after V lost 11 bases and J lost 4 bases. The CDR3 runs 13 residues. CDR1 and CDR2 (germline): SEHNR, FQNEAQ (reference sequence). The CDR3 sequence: CASRDSLTYGYTF. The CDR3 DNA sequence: TGTGCCTCTCGGGACAGCCTGACCTATGGCTACACCTTC. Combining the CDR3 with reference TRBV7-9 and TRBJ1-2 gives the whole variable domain DTGVSQNPRHKITKRGQNVTFRCDPISEHNRLYWYRQTLGQGPEFLTYFQNEAQLEKSRLLSDRFSAERPKGSFSTLEIQRTEQGDSAMYLCASRDSLTYGYTFGSGTRLTVV.

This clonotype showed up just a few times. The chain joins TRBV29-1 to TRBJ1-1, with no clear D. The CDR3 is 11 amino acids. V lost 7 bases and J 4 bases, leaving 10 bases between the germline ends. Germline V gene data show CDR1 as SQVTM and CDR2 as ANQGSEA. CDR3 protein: CSGRWSTEAFF. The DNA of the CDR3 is TGCAGCGGAAGATGGAGCACTGAAGCTTTCTTT. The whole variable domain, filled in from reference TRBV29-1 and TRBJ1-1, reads SAVISQKPSRDICQRGTSLTIQCQVDSQVTMMFWYRQQPGQSLTLIATANQGSEATYESGFVIDKFPISRPNLTFSTLTVSNMSPEDSSIYLCSGRWSTEAFFGQGTRLTVV.

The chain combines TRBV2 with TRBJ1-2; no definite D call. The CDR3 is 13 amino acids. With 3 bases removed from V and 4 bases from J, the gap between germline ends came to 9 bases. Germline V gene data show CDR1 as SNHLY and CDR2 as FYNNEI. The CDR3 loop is CASSDKQPYGYTF. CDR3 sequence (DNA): TGTGCCAGCAGTGACAAACAGCCCTATGGCTACACCTTC.

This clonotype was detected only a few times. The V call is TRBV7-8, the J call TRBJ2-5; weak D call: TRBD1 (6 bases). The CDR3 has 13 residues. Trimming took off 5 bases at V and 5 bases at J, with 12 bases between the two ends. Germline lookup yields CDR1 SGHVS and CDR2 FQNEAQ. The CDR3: CASSPQGQETQYF. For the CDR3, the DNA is TGTGCCAGCAGCCCACAGGGTCAGGAGACCCAGTACTTC.